The 2 T cell receptor beta chains presented below share a single source sample, sequenced in a study of cytomegalovirus exposure and HLA in healthy donors. This PCR relied on a set of 60 Vbeta primers and 13 Jbeta primers. Clones were sequenced by immunoSEQ multiplex PCR, and TCRdb holds only the in-frame ones, with some missing. The sample lists approximately 120,000 clones, roughly 70% occurring once. Sequenced: PBMCs. The source is a woman aged 65 to 85 in good health and CMV-seropositive.

J is TRBJ1-2 and V is TRBV19, with 8 bases matching TRBD1. With 6 bases clipped from V and 0 bases from J, the junction kept 6 bases outside the gene matches. CDR1 LNHDA and CDR2 SQIVND come from the germline V gene (reference sequence). The CDR3 has 15 residues. Here the CDR3 reads CASSDVGQANYGYTF. The CDR3 coding sequence is TGTGCCAGTAGCGACGTGGGACAGGCTAACTATGGCTACACCTTC. The complete variable domain, with remaining parts taken from reference TRBV19 and TRBJ1-2, reads DGGITQSPKYLFRKEGQNVTLSCEQNLNHDAMYWYRQDPGQGLRLIYYSQIVNDFQKGDIAEGYSVSREKKESFPLTVTSAQKNPTAFYLCASSDVGQANYGYTFGSGTRLTVV.

This sequence joins TRBV7-6 and TRBJ2-1, with 9 bases that match TRBD2. The V gene's germline CDR1 is SGHVS and CDR2 FNYEAQ. The CDR3 has 16 amino acids. Trimming took 5 bases from V and 4 from J; bases not matched to a gene: 9. The DNA of the CDR3 is TGTGCCAGCAGCGGCGGGCCTAGCGGGGCGTACAATGAGCAGTTCTTC. Translating gives CASSGGPSGAYNEQFF.